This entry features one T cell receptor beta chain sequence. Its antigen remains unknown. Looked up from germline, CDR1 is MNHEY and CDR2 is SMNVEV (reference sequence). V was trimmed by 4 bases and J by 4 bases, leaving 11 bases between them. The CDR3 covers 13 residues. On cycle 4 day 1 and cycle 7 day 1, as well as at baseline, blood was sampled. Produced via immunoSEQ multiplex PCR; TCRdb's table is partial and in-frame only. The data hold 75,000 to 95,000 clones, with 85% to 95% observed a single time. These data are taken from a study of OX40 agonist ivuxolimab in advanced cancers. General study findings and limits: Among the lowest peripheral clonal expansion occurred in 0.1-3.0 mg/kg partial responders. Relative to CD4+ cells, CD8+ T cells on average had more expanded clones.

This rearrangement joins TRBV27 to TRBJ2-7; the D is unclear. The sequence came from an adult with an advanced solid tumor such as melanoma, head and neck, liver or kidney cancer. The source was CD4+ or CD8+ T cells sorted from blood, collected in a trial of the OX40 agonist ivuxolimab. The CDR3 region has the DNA TGTGCCAGCAGTTCGGGTTCGGTATACGAGCAGTACTTC. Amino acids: CASSSGSVYEQYF.